Presented here are 21 T cell receptor beta chains from one specimen sequenced in a study of cytomegalovirus exposure and HLA in healthy donors. In the PCR, 60 Vbeta and 13 Jbeta primers were used. TCRdb keeps only in-frame clones here, not all; method: immunoSEQ multiplex PCR. The sample includes more than 50,000 clones, over 65% of them seen just once. Sequencing used PBMCs. Receptors originate from a man aged 40-49 years in good health and CMV-seropositive.

V usage is TRBV7-6 and J usage is TRBJ2-7, with 10 bases matching TRBD1. This CDR3 spans 18 amino acids. Losses at the gene ends were 4 bases for V and 3 bases for J; bases not matched to a gene: 15. Germline assignment: CDR1 SGHVS and CDR2 FNYEAQ. As DNA, the CDR3 is TGTGCCAGCAGCTGGGGGCCGTCCGGGACAGGGGTCCACTACGAGCAGTACTTC. Protein: CASSWGPSGTGVHYEQYF.

The chain joins TRBV13 to TRBJ2-1, with 10 bases identical to TRBD2. Germline CDR1 and CDR2: PRHDT and FYEKMQ (reference sequence). With 3 bases clipped from V and 0 bases from J, the junction kept 2 bases outside the gene matches. The length of the CDR3 is 16 residues. The CDR3 nucleotides are TGTGCCAGCAGCTTTAAGCGGGGGGGCTCCTACAATGAGCAGTTCTTC. Amino acids: CASSFKRGGSYNEQFF.

The rearrangement joins TRBV6-6 to TRBJ2-2, with D possibly matching TRBD1 (6 bases). The germline V and J ends were trimmed by 6 bases and 3 bases, with 14 bases remaining between them. The germline V gene encodes CDR1 MNHNY and CDR2 SVGAGI (reference sequence). There are 15 residues in the CDR3. CDR3 region: CASRLKQGYTGELFF. In nucleotides, the CDR3 is TGTGCCAGCAGGTTAAAACAGGGATACACCGGGGAGCTGTTTTTT.

The chain links TRBV11-2 to TRBJ1-2; the match to TRBD1 covers 7 bases. Trimming took 1 base from V and 7 from J; bases not matched to a gene: 6. Germline CDR1 is SGHAT and CDR2 is FQNNGV. The CDR3 is 14 residues long. The CDR3 DNA is TGTGCCAGCAGCTTAGTTAGAACAGGGGCTGGCTACACCTTC. It encodes CASSLVRTGAGYTF.

In DNA form, the CDR3 reads TGTGCCAGCAGTGAAGAGGAGGTTCTGAAGACCCAGTACTTC. It is translated as CASSEEEVLKTQYF. This sequence joins TRBV2 and TRBJ2-5; the D gene is possibly TRBD2 (5 bases). V was shortened by 1 base and J by 6 bases, with 12 bases between the two germline ends. The CDR3 contains 14 residues. The V gene's germline CDR1 is SNHLY and CDR2 FYNNEI.

This CDR3 is CAWSVASGGETQYF. As DNA, the CDR3 is TGTGCCTGGAGTGTCGCTAGCGGGGGGGAGACCCAGTACTTC. This rearrangement joins TRBV30 to TRBJ2-5, with TRBD2 matching 11 bases. The germline CDR1 and CDR2 sequences are GTSNPN and SVGIG (reference sequence). CDR3 size: 14 residues. The J segment lost 5 bases and the V segment lost 0 bases, leaving 2 bases of the junction unmatched.

This clone was seen only once. J is TRBJ1-1 and V is TRBV27; the D is unclear. Germline CDR1 reads MNHEY; CDR2 reads SMNVEV (reference sequence). This CDR3 has 14 amino acids. Trimming shortened V by 2 bases and J by 4 bases, and 11 bases separated the two germline ends. The CDR3 nucleotides read TGTGCCAGCAGTTTACGTTGGGAGGGCACTGAAGCTTTCTTT. Its protein product is CASSLRWEGTEAFF.

This clone has more than one count but fewer than ten. The chain joins TRBV5-1 to TRBJ2-2; D remains unclear. The CDR3 spans 13 residues. Per the germline V gene, CDR1 is SGHRS and CDR2 is YFSETQ. The V end lost 5 bases, the J end lost 1 base, and 6 bases lay between the germline ends. CDR3 in DNA: TGCGCCAGCAGAGCAGGGAACACCGGGGAGCTGTTTTTT. It specifies CASRAGNTGELFF. Drawing the rest from reference TRBV5-1 and TRBJ2-2, the complete variable domain is KAGVTQTPRYLIKTRGQQVTLSCSPISGHRSVSWYQQTPGQGLQFLFEYFSETQRNKGNFPGRFSGRQFSNSRSEMNVSTLELGDSALYLCASRAGNTGELFFGEGSRLTVL.

The chain recombines TRBV5-1 with TRBJ2-5; 7 positions agree with TRBD2. The CDR3 is made up of 14 amino acids. The V segment lost 0 bases and the J segment 10 bases; nucleotides outside the gene matches: 9. Germline V CDR1 and CDR2: SGHRS, YFSETQ. CDR3 in DNA: TGCGCCAGCAGCTTGGGAGAGCCGGCGGGGGTCCAGTACTTC. Translating gives CASSLGEPAGVQYF.

The rearrangement links TRBV19 to TRBJ1-4; TRBD1 matches at 9 bases. The CDR3 spans 15 residues. After removal of 7 bases from V and 7 bases from J, the junction contained 10 bases not matched to a gene. Germline CDR1 reads LNHDA; CDR2 reads SQIVND (reference sequence). The DNA for the CDR3 is TGTGCCAGTACCCTTTCGACAGGGGGGAGTGAAAAACTGTTTTTT. This gives the protein CASTLSTGGSEKLFF.

To note about this clone: One base separates it from a far larger clone, so it is likely a read error. The chain joins TRBV6-5 to TRBJ2-2; the match to TRBD1 covers 10 bases. The J call is doubtful: the DNA matches TRBJ1-1 better. This CDR3 is built from 13 residues. CDR1 is MNHEY, CDR2 SVGAGI, per germline. The CDR3: CASRRQGATQAFF. CDR3 in DNA: TGTGCCAGCAGGCGACAGGGGGCAACTCAAGCTTTCTTT.

The chain is built from TRBV4-1 and TRBJ2-7; TRBD2 matches at 15 bases. The germline V gene encodes CDR1 MGHRA and CDR2 YSYEKL. V was pared by 4 bases and J by 4 bases, with 8 bases of the junction left unmatched. The CDR3 sequence is 17 residues long. The CDR3 bases are TGCGCCAGCAGCCTTGGACTAGCGGGGGGGTTTAAATACGAGCAGTACTTC. Amino acid sequence: CASSLGLAGGFKYEQYF.

The sample holds a few counts of this clone. V usage is TRBV7-9 and J usage is TRBJ2-3; 7 bases map to TRBD2. V shed 3 bases and J 0 bases; nucleotides not matched to a gene: 3. This CDR3 is built from 15 residues. Germline CDR1 SEHNR, CDR2 FQNEAQ (reference sequence). In DNA, the CDR3 is TGTGCCAGCAGCTTGGGGGACTACAGCACAGATACGCAGTATTTT. It yields the protein CASSLGDYSTDTQYF. The whole variable domain, remainder taken from reference TRBV7-9 and TRBJ2-3, is DTGVSQNPRHKITKRGQNVTFRCDPISEHNRLYWYRQTLGQGPEFLTYFQNEAQLEKSRLLSDRFSAERPKGSFSTLEIQRTEQGDSAMYLCASSLGDYSTDTQYFGPGTRLTVL.

This clone came up a few times. V gene TRBV5-6 combines with J gene TRBJ2-5, with D perhaps matching TRBD2 (5 bases). The germline V gene has CDR1 SGHDT and CDR2 YYEEEE. The CDR3 is 15 residues long. The V gene lost 1 base and the J gene lost 2 bases, with 12 bases spanning the gap. CDR3 protein: CASSLPESGQETQYF. The CDR3 coding sequence is TGTGCCAGCAGCTTGCCGGAGTCGGGACAAGAGACCCAGTACTTC.

The chain is built from TRBV4-1 and TRBJ1-2; D unresolved. The germline V and J ends were trimmed by 4 bases and 8 bases, with 29 bases remaining between them. The CDR3 consists of 18 residues. CDR1 and CDR2 (germline): MGHRA, YSYEKL. CDR3 nucleotide sequence: TGCGCCAGCAGCCCCCAACATATATTACAAGCGCGGTATGGGGGCTACACCTTC. Its translation: CASSPQHILQARYGGYTF.

This clone has a handful of counts. This sequence joins TRBV10-2 and TRBJ1-6; D might be TRBD1 (6 bases). CDR3 length: 14 residues. Trimming cost V 5 bases and J 6 bases, with 11 bases left between them. Germline CDR1 WSHSY, CDR2 SAAADI. In DNA, the CDR3 is TGCGCCAGCAGTAGAACAGGGCCTAATTCACCCCTCCACTTT. Translation: CASSRTGPNSPLHF.

This clone is a singleton in its sample. This sequence joins TRBV7-2 and TRBJ1-5; 7 nucleotides line up with TRBD1. Trimming at V came to 1 base and at J to 5 bases, leaving 2 bases not matched to a gene. Germline V lookup: CDR1 SGHTA, CDR2 FQGNSA. The CDR3 runs 14 residues. The CDR3 loop reads CASSLGGGDQPQHF. The DNA of the CDR3 is TGTGCCAGCAGCTTAGGAGGGGGCGATCAGCCCCAGCATTTT.

The chain employs TRBV11-3 and TRBJ1-1; 8 bases are a match to TRBD1. Losses at the gene ends were 11 bases for V and 5 bases for J; bases not matched to a gene: 7. Germline CDR1 reads SGHNT; CDR2 reads YENEEA. The CDR3 is 12 residues long. This CDR3 is CALPTGGTEAFF. Here the CDR3 DNA reads TGTGCCCTGCCAACAGGGGGTACTGAAGCTTTCTTT.

There are a few counts of this clone. The rearrangement links TRBV7-6 to TRBJ2-4; 8 nucleotides agree with TRBD2. V gave up 2 bases and J gave up 1 base; unmatched junction bases: 7. Germline-derived CDR1 and CDR2 are SGHVS and FNYEAQ. This CDR3 spans 17 amino acids. The CDR3 DNA reads as TGTGCCAGCAGCTTAATGTCTAGCGGGCAGGCCAAAAACATTCAGTACTTC. Amino acid sequence: CASSLMSSGQAKNIQYF. Full variable domain (rest looked up from reference TRBV7-6 and TRBJ2-4): GAGVSQSPRYKVTKRGQDVALRCDPISGHVSLYWYRQALGQGPEFLTYFNYEAQQDKSGLPNDRFSAERPEGSISTLTIQRTEQRDSAMYRCASSLMSSGQAKNIQYFGAGTRLSVL.

This rearrangement joins TRBV2 to TRBJ2-2; D gene unclear. The V end was cut by 6 bases, the J end by 2 bases, with 10 bases between. This CDR3 spans 14 amino acids. Germline CDR1 reads SNHLY; CDR2 reads FYNNEI. The CDR3 DNA is TGTGCCAGCAGGGCGCAGGAAAACACCGGGGAGCTGTTTTTT. Its protein product is CASRAQENTGELFF.

This clone was picked up one time. This chain links TRBV6-5 with TRBJ1-6; D is perhaps TRBD1 (5 bases). The V and J ends lost 7 bases and 4 bases respectively, with 11 bases between them. The CDR3 is 14 residues long. Germline V gene data show CDR1 as MNHEY and CDR2 as SVGAGI. The CDR3 here is CASTPGLYNSPLHF. CDR3 DNA sequence: TGTGCCAGCACCCCGGGACTGTATAATTCACCCCTCCACTTT.